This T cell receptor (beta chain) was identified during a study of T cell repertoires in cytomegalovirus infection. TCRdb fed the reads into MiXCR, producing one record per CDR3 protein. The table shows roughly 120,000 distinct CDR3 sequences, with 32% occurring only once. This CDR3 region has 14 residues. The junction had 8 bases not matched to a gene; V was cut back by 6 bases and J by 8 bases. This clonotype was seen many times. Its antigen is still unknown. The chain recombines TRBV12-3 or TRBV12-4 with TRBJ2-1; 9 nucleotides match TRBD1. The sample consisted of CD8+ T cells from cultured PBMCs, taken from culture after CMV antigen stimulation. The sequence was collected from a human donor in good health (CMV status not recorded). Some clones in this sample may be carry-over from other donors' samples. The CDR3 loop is CASRGPTGGHEQFF. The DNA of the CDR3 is TGTGCCAGCAGGGGACCGACAGGGGGACATGAGCAGTTCTTC.